The clone carrying this TCR beta chain was counted ten times or more. The data were taken from a study of human T cells and chemical hapten exposure. The time point: patch test 1, 2 weeks after DPC sensitization. The treatment was: therapeutic diphenylcyclopropenone sensitization with weekly scalp DPC. This CDR3 has 11 residues. V was clipped by 6 bases and J by 8 bases, with 8 bases between them. Each CDR3 protein gets one entry after TCRdb re-called the RACE reads with MiXCR. This sample has approximately 71,000 distinct CDR3 sequences, with 7.5% to 10% found just once. Sequencing used whole blood, obtained in connection with sensitization to the hapten diphenylcyclopropenone (DPC). The chain recombines TRBV12-3 or TRBV12-4 with TRBJ2-1; D gene ambiguous. The receptor was isolated from a woman aged 40 to 49 with alopecia areata. Some clones in this sample may be carry-over from other donors' samples. CDR3 sequence reads: CASRSADEQFF. The DNA for the CDR3 is TGTGCCAGCAGAAGCGCCGATGAGCAGTTCTTC.